This is a list of T cell receptor beta chains from one sample in a study of blood T cell repertoires in COVID-19. The assay was immunoSEQ multiplex PCR, and TCRdb's table has in-frame clones only and misses some. The data show 300,000 to 350,000 clones, approximately 90% seen once. Sequenced sample: peripheral blood. The receptors stem from a man younger than 35 with active or convalescent COVID-19. The CDR3 runs from the conserved cysteine through the conserved F or W. A D gene is named only where the DNA matches it firmly. The listing skips clone size in some rows; elsewhere it reads once, few, many or a size class.

J gene	V gene	D gene	clone size	CDR3 protein	CDR3 DNA
TRBJ1-2	TRBV15	.	.	CATSGEGYGYTF	TGTGCCACCAGCGGGGAGGGGTATGGCTACACCTTC
TRBJ2-1	TRBV27	.	.	CAILTAYNEQFF	TGTGCCATCCTGACAGCGTACAATGAGCAGTTCTTC
TRBJ2-1	TRBV4-2	TRBD2	many	CASSQDRPSGRGNEQFF	TGTGCCAGCAGCCAAGATCGTCCTAGCGGGAGAGGCAATGAGCAGTTCTTC
TRBJ2-3	TRBV10-3	.	.	CAISESGGPLTDTQYF	TGTGCCATCAGTGAGTCAGGGGGACCCCTCACAGATACGCAGTATTTT
TRBJ2-3	TRBV4-1	TRBD1	.	CASSQGQNTDTQYF	TGCGCCAGCAGCCAGGGACAGAACACAGATACGCAGTATTTT
TRBJ2-3	TRBV5-1	.	.	CASSLGSGDTDTQYF	TGCGCCAGCAGCTTGGGGTCGGGGGACACAGATACGCAGTATTTT
TRBJ1-5	TRBV7-8	TRBD1	.	CASSSGTGWISNQPQHF	TGTGCCAGCAGCTCGGGGACAGGGTGGATAAGTAATCAGCCCCAGCATTTT
TRBJ2-3	TRBV5-4	.	few	CASSFGGQTDTQYF	TGTGCCAGCAGCTTTGGGGGCCAAACAGATACGCAGTATTTT
TRBJ1-3	TRBV11-2	TRBD1	.	CASVGTATRRGNTIYF	TGTGCCAGCGTAGGGACAGCCACCAGGAGGGGGAACACCATATATTTT
TRBJ1-2	TRBV3-1/TRBV3-2	TRBD1	.	CATRDRGLGYTF	TGTGCCACACGAGACAGGGGGCTTGGCTACACCTTC
TRBJ1-2	TRBV4-3	.	.	CASSQDSPQGLLGYTF	TGCGCCAGCAGCCAAGATAGTCCACAGGGTCTCCTTGGCTACACCTTC
TRBJ2-7	TRBV7-3	TRBD2	few	CASSISGRAPYEQYF	TGTGCCAGCAGCATCAGCGGGAGGGCACCCTACGAGCAGTACTTC
TRBJ2-3	TRBV10-3	.	.	CAISDVKSTDTQYF	TGTGCCATCAGTGATGTCAAAAGCACAGATACGCAGTATTTT
TRBJ2-2	TRBV2	.	.	CATKGRGTGELFF	TGTGCCACCAAGGGGCGGGGTACCGGGGAGCTGTTTTTT
TRBJ1-6	TRBV5-1	.	few	CASRLDGYNSPLHF	TGCGCCAGCAGATTGGACGGCTATAATTCACCCCTCCACTTT
TRBJ2-7	TRBV6-5	TRBD2	.	CASSYNPSGIPYEQYF	TGTGCCAGCAGTTACAACCCGAGCGGGATCCCCTACGAGCAGTACTTC
TRBJ2-3	TRBV6-2/TRBV6-3	.	.	CASSYSAYGGATDTQYF	TGTGCCAGCAGTTACTCGGCCTATGGGGGGGCCACAGATACGCAGTATTTT
TRBJ2-3	TRBV15	.	.	CATSGQGRVTQYF	TGTGCCACCAGCGGGCAGGGGCGGGTTACGCAGTATTTT
TRBJ1-5	TRBV4-3	.	.	CASSHHNKIMGPIINQPQHF	TGCGCCAGCAGCCATCACAACAAAATCATGGGGCCTATAATCAATCAGCCCCAGCATTTT
TRBJ2-1	TRBV2	TRBD2	once	CASSELAGSKQFF	TGTGCCAGCAGTGAACTAGCGGGCTCAAAGCAGTTCTTC
TRBJ1-5	TRBV2	.	.	CASLAGTTSNQPQHF	TGTGCCAGCCTCGCCGGGACAACTAGCAATCAGCCCCAGCATTTT
TRBJ2-3	TRBV4-1	.	.	CASSQVYGKNTDTQYF	TGCGCCAGCAGCCAAGTTTACGGGAAAAACACAGATACGCAGTATTTT
TRBJ2-1	TRBV6-4	TRBD2	.	CATRPSGRWNEQFF	TGTGCCACCCGACCTAGCGGGAGATGGAATGAGCAGTTCTTC
TRBJ2-5	TRBV2	.	.	CASSEELNLETQYF	TGTGCCAGCAGTGAAGAGCTGAACCTGGAGACCCAGTACTTC
TRBJ2-1	TRBV3-1/TRBV3-2	TRBD2	.	CASSLTPGLADSLYYNEQFF	TGTGCCAGCAGCTTGACTCCGGGACTAGCGGACTCTCTCTACTACAATGAGCAGTTCTTC
TRBJ2-1	TRBV24-1	.	.	CATGQGVGREQFF	TGTGCCACCGGGCAGGGTGTTGGCCGTGAGCAGTTCTTC
TRBJ2-4	TRBV28	TRBD2	once	CASSSTGRGIQYF	TGTGCCAGCAGTTCCACCGGGAGGGGGATTCAGTACTTC
TRBJ1-6	TRBV6-4	.	.	CASSDSSGSPLHF	TGTGCCAGCAGTGACTCGTCGGGGTCACCCCTCCACTTT
TRBJ2-3	TRBV14	.	.	CASSQWRGDTQYF	TGTGCCAGCAGCCAGTGGAGGGGTGATACGCAGTATTTT
TRBJ2-7	TRBV19	.	once	CASSPGPDYEQYF	TGTGCCAGTAGTCCAGGGCCTGACTACGAGCAGTACTTC
TRBJ1-5	TRBV6-2/TRBV6-3	.	.	CASSYVFGTPFGNQPQHF	TGTGCCAGCAGTTACGTCTTCGGGACTCCCTTTGGCAATCAGCCCCAGCATTTT
TRBJ1-1	TRBV14	.	few	CASRAHQNTEAFF	TGTGCCAGCAGAGCGCACCAGAACACTGAAGCTTTCTTT
TRBJ2-7	TRBV5-1	.	.	CASSLVSTEYEQYF	TGCGCCAGCAGCTTGGTTTCCACTGAATACGAGCAGTACTTC
TRBJ1-6	TRBV3-1/TRBV3-2	.	.	CASSQDMRLLGSPLHF	TGTGCCAGCAGCCAAGATATGCGACTATTAGGATCACCCCTCCACTTT
TRBJ2-7	TRBV3-1/TRBV3-2	TRBD2	few	CASSQAGGLLF	TGTGCCAGCAGCCAAGCGGGAGGGCTCTTATTC
TRBJ1-5	TRBV4-1	.	.	CASSQRGGESQPQHF	TGCGCCAGCAGCCAAAGGGGGGGGGAAAGTCAGCCCCAGCATTTT
TRBJ1-6	TRBV27	.	once	CATKKGRGDNSYNSPLHF	TGTGCCACTAAGAAGGGGCGGGGGGACAACTCCTATAATTCACCCCTCCACTTT
TRBJ2-5	TRBV11-2	TRBD2	.	CASSLNGASGGQETQYF	TGTGCCAGCAGCTTAAACGGGGCTAGCGGGGGACAAGAGACCCAGTACTTC
TRBJ1-2	TRBV7-9	.	.	CASSASMNPSYGYTF	TGTGCCAGCAGCGCCTCCATGAACCCCAGTTATGGCTACACCTTC
TRBJ2-1	TRBV28	.	.	CASSFQGGGDEQFF	TGTGCCAGCAGTTTCCAGGGTGGGGGCGATGAGCAGTTCTTC
TRBJ2-1	TRBV6-5	.	.	CASSYSRGAFNEQFF	TGTGCCAGCAGTTACTCGCGGGGTGCATTCAATGAGCAGTTCTTC
TRBJ2-2	TRBV7-2	TRBD2	.	CASRVAGDTGELFF	TGTGCCAGCAGGGTAGCGGGAGACACCGGGGAGCTGTTTTTT
TRBJ1-3	TRBV5-5	.	once	CASSLAGSGNTIYF	TGTGCCAGCAGCTTGGCCGGTTCTGGAAACACCATATATTTT
TRBJ2-1	TRBV10-1	.	.	CASSPGTYYNEQFF	TGCGCCAGCAGCCCAGGGACATACTACAATGAGCAGTTCTTC
TRBJ1-4	TRBV7-8	.	.	CASSPIRTGFNEKLFF	TGTGCCAGCAGCCCAATCCGGACGGGATTTAATGAAAAACTGTTTTTT
TRBJ1-1	TRBV7-2	.	.	CASSLTVNTEAFF	TGTGCCAGCAGCTTAACGGTGAACACTGAAGCTTTCTTT
TRBJ2-7	TRBV4-2	.	once	CASSQDSVIYEQYF	TGTGCCAGCAGCCAAGATTCCGTTATCTACGAGCAGTACTTC
TRBJ1-3	TRBV19	TRBD1	once	CASIGTGQISGNTIYF	TGTGCCAGTATCGGGACAGGGCAAATCTCTGGAAACACCATATATTTT
TRBJ2-3	TRBV10-3	.	.	CAISEPDGEGGDTQYF	TGTGCCATCAGTGAGCCTGACGGGGAGGGGGGCGATACGCAGTATTTT
TRBJ2-5	TRBV6-5	.	once	CASRPGWFQETQYF	TGTGCCAGCAGGCCCGGTTGGTTCCAAGAGACCCAGTACTTC
TRBJ1-1	TRBV4-1	TRBD1	.	CASSQNQRTGGTEAFF	TGCGCCAGCAGCCAAAACCAGAGGACAGGGGGAACTGAAGCTTTCTTT
TRBJ2-1	TRBV27	.	.	CASSLLGGEQFF	TGTGCCAGCAGTTTATTGGGGGGTGAGCAGTTCTTC
TRBJ2-1	TRBV29-1	.	.	CSVENFGGDSYNEQFF	TGCAGCGTTGAGAATTTTGGGGGCGACTCCTACAATGAGCAGTTCTTC
TRBJ1-5	TRBV18	.	.	CASSNGLQGNQPQHF	TGTGCCAGCTCCAACGGACTCCAGGGCAATCAGCCCCAGCATTTT
TRBJ2-3	TRBV7-9	TRBD2	.	CASSFTSGAYTDTQYF	TGTGCCAGCAGCTTTACTAGCGGGGCCTACACAGATACGCAGTATTTT
TRBJ2-7	TRBV11-2	.	once	CASSSGQSYEQYF	TGTGCCAGCAGTTCCGGACAATCCTACGAGCAGTACTTC
TRBJ1-6	TRBV12-5	.	once	CASGFVDRSNSPLHF	TGTGCTAGTGGTTTCGTCGACAGGTCTAATTCACCCCTCCACTTT
TRBJ1-5	TRBV7-8	.	.	CASSLAFSPSHQPQHF	TGTGCCAGCAGCTTAGCGTTTTCCCCATCCCATCAGCCCCAGCATTTT